The clone carrying this T cell receptor beta chain was observed a few times. As yet, its antigen is unknown. PCR used 60 Vbeta primers and 13 Jbeta primers. Profiled with immunoSEQ multiplex PCR; TCRdb holds only in-frame clones, not every one. The data contain 150,000 to 200,000 clones, about 80% of them singletons. The data belong to a study of cytomegalovirus exposure and HLA in healthy donors. When sampled, the donors appeared nominally healthy, though they likely had unrecorded immune exposures. Broader study findings: A few of the chains that were CMV-associated were confirmed in vitro to be specific for CMV antigens.

This CDR3 spans 14 amino acids. The germline CDR1 and CDR2 sequences are SGHNT and YYREEE (reference sequence). V shed 1 base, J shed 10 bases, and the junction held 10 bases outside the gene matches. This receptor was obtained from a man aged 18 to 29 in good health and CMV-seropositive. J is TRBJ2-7 and V is TRBV5-4; TRBD1 matches 8 bases. Sequenced sample: PBMCs. The CDR3 DNA is TGTGCCAGCAGCTTGAATTCAGGGGGCCCTCTCCAGTACTTC. It codes for CASSLNSGGPLQYF.